This is a list of T cell receptor beta chains from one sample in a study of pediatric ulcerative colitis. Using immunoSEQ multiplex PCR, the repertoire was profiled, and TCRdb retains in-frame clones only, with some absent. The sample consists of over 20,000 clones, 71% of them appearing once. Material for sequencing was gut tissue. These receptors all stem from a boy younger than 18 with severe ulcerative colitis. Each CDR3 is given with its conserved first and last residue. A D gene is named only where the DNA matches it firmly. Part of the rows lack a size; the others show once, few, many or a class for expanded clones.

len	v_gene	j_gene	d_gene	abundance	CDR3aa	CDR3nt
12	TRBV11-2	TRBJ2-1	NA	NA	CASSLKINEQFF	TGTGCCAGCAGCTTGAAGATCAATGAGCAGTTCTTC
15	TRBV7-2	TRBJ2-1	NA	NA	CASSLEGQLGNEQFF	TGTGCCAGCAGCTTAGAAGGACAGTTAGGAAATGAGCAGTTCTTC
13	TRBV6-5	TRBJ2-2	NA	NA	CASRVANTGELFF	TGTGCCAGCCGTGTCGCGAACACCGGGGAGCTGTTTTTT
14	TRBV5-1	TRBJ2-7	NA	once	CASSIQTDAYEQYF	TGCGCCAGCAGCATACAGACAGACGCCTACGAGCAGTACTTC
16	TRBV5-1	TRBJ1-6	NA	few	CASSFQGSGYNSPLHF	TGCGCCAGCAGCTTTCAGGGCAGTGGGTATAATTCACCCCTCCACTTT
13	TRBV7-2	TRBJ1-5	NA	NA	CASSLATGEAQHF	TGTGCCAGCAGCTTAGCGACCGGGGAAGCCCAGCATTTT
11	TRBV28	TRBJ1-1	NA	NA	CASSFGPEAFF	TGTGCCAGCAGTTTCGGGCCTGAAGCTTTCTTT
15	TRBV9	TRBJ2-1	NA	NA	CASSVAGTAYNEQFF	TGTGCCAGCAGCGTTGCAGGAACAGCCTACAATGAGCAGTTCTTC
15	TRBV6-9	TRBJ2-7	TRBD2	NA	CASSYSSQGGLEQYF	TGTGCCAGCAGTTATTCATCCCAGGGAGGGCTTGAGCAGTACTTC
11	TRBV27	TRBJ1-2	NA	NA	CATRQYYGYTF	TGTGCCACCCGACAGTACTATGGCTACACCTTC
12	TRBV2	TRBJ2-7	NA	NA	CASSTGTSEQYF	TGTGCCAGCAGTACAGGGACCAGCGAGCAGTACTTC
14	TRBV7-9	TRBJ2-7	NA	NA	CASYAAGGSYEQYF	TGTGCCAGCTACGCGGCAGGCGGTTCTTACGAGCAGTACTTC
13	TRBV6-5	TRBJ2-5	NA	medium-sized	CASSYSGRETQYF	TGTGCCAGCAGTTACTCAGGGCGAGAGACCCAGTACTTC
15	TRBV6-1	TRBJ1-5	NA	NA	CASSEIGQPGQPQHF	TGTGCCAGCAGTGAAATTGGACAGCCTGGTCAGCCCCAGCATTTT
14	TRBV6-1	TRBJ2-1	NA	NA	CASTSRQEFGEQFF	TGTGCCAGCACCTCAAGACAGGAGTTTGGTGAGCAGTTCTTC
15	TRBV30	TRBJ1-1	NA	NA	CAWSVLGGWDTEAFF	TGTGCCTGGAGTGTACTCGGGGGTTGGGACACTGAAGCTTTCTTT
14	TRBV9	TRBJ2-3	NA	NA	CASSGAGAASTQYF	TGTGCCAGTTCCGGGGCGGGGGCAGCGAGTACGCAGTATTTT
16	TRBV18	TRBJ1-2	TRBD1	NA	CASSPRAMDRAGGYTF	TGTGCCAGCTCACCTCGCGCCATGGACAGGGCGGGTGGCTACACCTTC
14	TRBV19	TRBJ2-5	TRBD2	NA	CASDSGGGVETQYF	TGTGCCAGTGATAGCGGCGGGGGGGTCGAGACCCAGTACTTC
14	TRBV7-9	TRBJ2-1	NA	NA	CASSSQGGHNEQFF	TGTGCCAGCAGCTCCCAGGGAGGCCACAATGAGCAGTTCTTC
14	TRBV5-4	TRBJ1-6	NA	NA	CASSLSPGKSPLHF	TGTGCCAGCAGCTTGAGCCCAGGGAAATCACCCCTCCACTTT
15	TRBV6-5	TRBJ1-6	NA	few	CASSQDQGVNSPLHF	TGTGCCAGCAGTCAAGATCAGGGTGTTAATTCACCCCTCCACTTT
13	TRBV30	TRBJ1-2	NA	NA	CAWSVVGGGGYTF	TGTGCCTGGAGTGTCGTCGGGGGCGGGGGCTACACCTTC
13	TRBV5-6	TRBJ1-3	NA	NA	CASSFDRRGTIYF	TGTGCCAGCAGCTTCGACAGAAGAGGAACCATATATTTT
12	TRBV6-5	TRBJ2-3	TRBD1	NA	CASSSTGDTQYF	TGTGCCAGCAGTTCGACAGGGGATACGCAGTATTTT
16	TRBV7-3	TRBJ1-2	NA	few	CASSLTNPPRSYGYTF	TGTGCCAGCAGCTTAACAAATCCCCCACGCTCTTATGGCTACACCTTC
14	TRBV6-5	TRBJ2-1	NA	once	CASSYKAFWGEQFF	TGTGCCAGCAGTTACAAGGCTTTTTGGGGTGAGCAGTTCTTC
17	TRBV27	TRBJ1-6	NA	few	CASSLEASPPYNSPLHF	TGTGCCAGCAGTTTGGAAGCGTCTCCCCCCTATAATTCACCCCTCCACTTT
13	TRBV5-1	TRBJ1-5	NA	NA	CASSGGDNQPQHF	TGCGCCAGCAGTGGGGGGGACAATCAGCCCCAGCATTTT
14	TRBV5-5	TRBJ1-6	TRBD1	NA	CASSLDRVSSPLHF	TGTGCCAGCAGCCTCGACAGGGTCAGTTCACCCCTCCACTTT
17	TRBV27	TRBJ1-6	TRBD1	NA	CASSLSSAPGGHSPLHF	TGTGCCAGCAGTTTATCGTCGGCGCCAGGGGGACATTCACCCCTCCACTTT
16	TRBV7-9	TRBJ2-7	TRBD2	NA	CASSLAWERGGYEQYF	TGTGCCAGCAGCTTAGCCTGGGAGCGGGGGGGGTACGAGCAGTACTTC
13	TRBV5-6	TRBJ1-4	TRBD1	NA	CASRGQENEKLFF	TGTGCCAGCAGAGGACAGGAAAATGAAAAACTGTTTTTT
13	TRBV6-4	TRBJ1-1	NA	NA	CASSESLSTEAFF	TGTGCCAGCAGTGAGAGTCTGAGCACTGAAGCTTTCTTT
14	TRBV7-2	TRBJ1-1	NA	NA	CASSFPQGYTEAFF	TGTGCCAGCAGCTTCCCGCAGGGTTACACTGAAGCTTTCTTT
14	TRBV4-3	TRBJ2-2	NA	NA	CASSQEWTSGELFF	TGCGCCAGCAGCCAAGAGTGGACCTCCGGGGAGCTGTTTTTT
17	TRBV11-2	TRBJ1-2	NA	NA	CASSLGPQKSANYGYTF	TGTGCCAGCAGTTTGGGCCCACAGAAATCAGCTAACTATGGCTACACCTTC
14	TRBV9	TRBJ1-2	NA	NA	CASSVLGRQPDLTF	TGTGCCAGCAGCGTATTAGGACGGCAGCCCGATCTCACCTTC
14	TRBV9	TRBJ1-6	NA	NA	CASSPGEENSPLHF	TGTGCCAGCAGCCCAGGGGAGGAAAATTCACCCCTCCACTTT
14	TRBV18	TRBJ2-1	NA	NA	CASSPQAGKDEQFF	TGTGCCAGCTCACCACAGGCAGGGAAAGATGAGCAGTTCTTC